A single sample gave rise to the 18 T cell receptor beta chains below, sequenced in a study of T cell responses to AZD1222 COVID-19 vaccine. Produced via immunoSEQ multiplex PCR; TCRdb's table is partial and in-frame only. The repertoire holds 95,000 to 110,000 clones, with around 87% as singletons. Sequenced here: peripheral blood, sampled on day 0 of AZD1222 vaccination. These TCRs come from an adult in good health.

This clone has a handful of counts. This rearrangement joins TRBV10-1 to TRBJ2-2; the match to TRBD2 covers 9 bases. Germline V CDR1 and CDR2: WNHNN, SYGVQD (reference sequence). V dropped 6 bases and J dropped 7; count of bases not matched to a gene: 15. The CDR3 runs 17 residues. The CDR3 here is CASRGLGRREGSGELFF. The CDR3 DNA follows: TGCGCCAGCAGGGGGTTGGGCCGGCGGGAGGGTAGCGGGGAGCTGTTTTTT.

CDR3 sequence: CATSDSQRDEQFF. CDR3 nucleotide sequence: TGTGCCACCAGTGATAGTCAGCGAGATGAGCAGTTCTTC. The rearrangement links TRBV24-1 to TRBJ2-1; no definite D call. Per the germline V gene, CDR1 is KGHDR and CDR2 is SFDVKD. Trimming took 3 bases from V and 8 from J, leaving 10 bases between them. The CDR3 is 13 residues long.

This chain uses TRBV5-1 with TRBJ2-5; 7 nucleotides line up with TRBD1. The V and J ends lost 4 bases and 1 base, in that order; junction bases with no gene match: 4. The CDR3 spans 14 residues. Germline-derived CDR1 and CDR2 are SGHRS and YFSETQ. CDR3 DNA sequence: TGCGCCAGCAGCCGGACAGGCTTCCAAGAGACCCAGTACTTC. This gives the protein CASSRTGFQETQYF.

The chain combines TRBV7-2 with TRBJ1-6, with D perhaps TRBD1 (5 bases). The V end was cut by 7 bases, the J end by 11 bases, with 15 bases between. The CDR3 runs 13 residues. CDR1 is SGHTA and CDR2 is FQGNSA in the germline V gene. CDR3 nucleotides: TGTGCCAGCACCTCGTTGGGGGGGACACCCCTCCACTTT. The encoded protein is CASTSLGGTPLHF.

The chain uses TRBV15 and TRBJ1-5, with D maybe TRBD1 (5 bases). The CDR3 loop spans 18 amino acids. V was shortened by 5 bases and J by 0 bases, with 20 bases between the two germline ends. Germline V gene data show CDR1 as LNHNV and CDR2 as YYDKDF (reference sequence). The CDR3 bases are TGTGCCACCAGCCCCTGGGTGGGGACCCGGGGTAGCAATCAGCCCCAGCATTTT. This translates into CATSPWVGTRGSNQPQHF.

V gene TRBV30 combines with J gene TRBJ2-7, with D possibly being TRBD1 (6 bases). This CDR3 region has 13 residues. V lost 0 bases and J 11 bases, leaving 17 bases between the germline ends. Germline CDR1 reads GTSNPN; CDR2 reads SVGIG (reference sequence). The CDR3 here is CAWSVPPGHREYF. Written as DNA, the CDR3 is TGTGCCTGGAGTGTACCCCCGGGACATAGGGAGTACTTC.

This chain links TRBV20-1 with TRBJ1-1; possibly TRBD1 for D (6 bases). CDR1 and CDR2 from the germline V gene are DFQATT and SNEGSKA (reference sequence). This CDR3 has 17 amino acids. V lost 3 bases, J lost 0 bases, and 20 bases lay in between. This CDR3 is CSASPKPGTWMNTEAFF. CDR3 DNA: TGCAGTGCTAGTCCTAAGCCCGGGACATGGATGAACACTGAAGCTTTCTTT.

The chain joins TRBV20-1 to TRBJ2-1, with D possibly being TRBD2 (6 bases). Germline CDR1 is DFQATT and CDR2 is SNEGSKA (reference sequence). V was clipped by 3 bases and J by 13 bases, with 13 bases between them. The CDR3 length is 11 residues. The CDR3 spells CSASWSGRQFF. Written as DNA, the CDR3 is TGCAGTGCTAGCTGGTCCGGGAGACAGTTCTTC.

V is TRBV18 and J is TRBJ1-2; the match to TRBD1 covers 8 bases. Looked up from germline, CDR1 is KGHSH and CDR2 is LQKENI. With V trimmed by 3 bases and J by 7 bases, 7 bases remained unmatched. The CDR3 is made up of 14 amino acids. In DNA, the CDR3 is TGTGCCAGCTCACCCCCGACAGGGGTGAGTGGCTACACCTTC. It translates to CASSPPTGVSGYTF.

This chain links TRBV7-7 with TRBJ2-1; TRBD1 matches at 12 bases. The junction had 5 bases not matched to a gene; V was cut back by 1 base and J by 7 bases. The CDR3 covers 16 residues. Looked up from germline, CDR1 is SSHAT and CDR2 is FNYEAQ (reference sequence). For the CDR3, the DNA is TGTGCCAGCAGCTTAGGGGGGACAGGGGGCCTAAATGAGCAGTTCTTC. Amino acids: CASSLGGTGGLNEQFF.

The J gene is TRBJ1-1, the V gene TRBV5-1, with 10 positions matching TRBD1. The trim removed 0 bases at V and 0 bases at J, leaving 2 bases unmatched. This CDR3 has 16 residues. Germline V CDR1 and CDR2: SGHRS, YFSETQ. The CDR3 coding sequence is TGCGCCAGCAGCTTGGAGGGACAGGGGATGAACACTGAAGCTTTCTTT. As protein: CASSLEGQGMNTEAFF.

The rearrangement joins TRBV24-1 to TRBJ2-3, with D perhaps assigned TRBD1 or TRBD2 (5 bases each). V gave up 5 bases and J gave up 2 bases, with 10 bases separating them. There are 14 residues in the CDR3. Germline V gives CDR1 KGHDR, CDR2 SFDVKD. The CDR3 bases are TGTGCCACCAGTGTAGCAGGGACCACAGATACGCAGTATTTT. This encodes CATSVAGTTDTQYF.

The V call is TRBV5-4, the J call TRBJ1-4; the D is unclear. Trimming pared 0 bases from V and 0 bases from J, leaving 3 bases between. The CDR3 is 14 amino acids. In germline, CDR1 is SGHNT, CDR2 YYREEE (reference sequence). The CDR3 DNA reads TGTGCCAGCAGCTTGGGGGCAACTAATGAAAAACTGTTTTTT. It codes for CASSLGATNEKLFF.

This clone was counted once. In DNA form, the CDR3 reads TGTGCCAGTCTTAGCGGGAGGGGGTACAATGAGCAGTTCTTC. This codes for CASLSGRGYNEQFF. The chain links TRBV19 to TRBJ2-1, with 11 nucleotides matching TRBD2. CDR3 length: 14 amino acids. V lost 8 bases, J lost 4 bases, and 4 bases stayed unmatched. Germline lookup yields CDR1 LNHDA and CDR2 SQIVND (reference sequence).

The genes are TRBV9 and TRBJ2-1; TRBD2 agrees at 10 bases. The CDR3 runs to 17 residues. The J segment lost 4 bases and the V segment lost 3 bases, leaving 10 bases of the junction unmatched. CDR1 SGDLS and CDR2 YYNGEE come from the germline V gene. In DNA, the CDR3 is TGTGCCAGCAGCGCTGGGACCGGGACTAGCGTTTACAATGAGCAGTTCTTC. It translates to CASSAGTGTSVYNEQFF.

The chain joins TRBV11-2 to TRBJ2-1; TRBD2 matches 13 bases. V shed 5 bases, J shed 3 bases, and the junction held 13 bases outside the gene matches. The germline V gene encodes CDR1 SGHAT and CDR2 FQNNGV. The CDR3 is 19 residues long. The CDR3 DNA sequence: TGTGCCAGCAGCCGCACCGGGACTAGCGGGACCGGACTCTACAATGAGCAGTTCTTC. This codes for CASSRTGTSGTGLYNEQFF.

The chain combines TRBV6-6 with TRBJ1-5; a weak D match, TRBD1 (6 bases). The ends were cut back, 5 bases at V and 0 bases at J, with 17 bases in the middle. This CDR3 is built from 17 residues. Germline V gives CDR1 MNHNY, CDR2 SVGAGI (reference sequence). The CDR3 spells CASSHPAGVGSNQPQHF. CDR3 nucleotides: TGTGCCAGCAGTCATCCGGCAGGGGTTGGTAGCAATCAGCCCCAGCATTTT.

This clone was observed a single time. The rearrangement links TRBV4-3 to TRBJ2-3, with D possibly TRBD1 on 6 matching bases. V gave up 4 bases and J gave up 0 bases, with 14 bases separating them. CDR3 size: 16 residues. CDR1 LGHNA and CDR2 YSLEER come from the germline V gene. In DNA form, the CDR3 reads TGCGCCAGCAGCCCAATAGGGGGTACTAGCACAGATACGCAGTATTTT. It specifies CASSPIGGTSTDTQYF.